Listed below are T cell receptor beta chains from one sample, sequenced in a study of neurological immune-mediated disorders. One entry per CDR3 protein results from TCRdb running MiXCR on the 5' RACE reads. The sample records roughly 74,000 distinct CDR3 sequences, roughly 5.5% being singletons. Sequencing was carried out using PBMCs. These receptors were taken from a man younger than 35 with multiple sclerosis. The CDR3 runs from the conserved cysteine through the conserved F or W. Fields, in order: J gene, D gene, V gene, CDR3 protein. A D gene is named only where the DNA matches it firmly.

j_gene: TRBJ2-1; d_gene: TRBD2; v_gene: TRBV5-1; CDR3aa: CASGPRGGVYNEQFF
j_gene: TRBJ2-7; d_gene: .; v_gene: TRBV7-3; CDR3aa: CASSLTGGVGYEQYF
j_gene: TRBJ1-1; d_gene: .; v_gene: TRBV11-2; CDR3aa: CASRGKGNTEAFF
j_gene: TRBJ1-3; d_gene: .; v_gene: TRBV7-6; CDR3aa: CASSPGTHSGNTIYF
j_gene: TRBJ1-1; d_gene: .; v_gene: TRBV5-6; CDR3aa: CASSLRSTEAFF
j_gene: TRBJ1-5; d_gene: .; v_gene: TRBV5-5; CDR3aa: CASSFGTGISNQPQNF
j_gene: TRBJ1-1; d_gene: TRBD1; v_gene: TRBV20-1; CDR3aa: CSARPPTGGDTEAFF
j_gene: TRBJ2-2; d_gene: .; v_gene: TRBV30; CDR3aa: CAWSVGQGSTGELFF
j_gene: TRBJ2-1; d_gene: .; v_gene: TRBV12-3/TRBV12-4; CDR3aa: CASSFDSYNEQFF
j_gene: TRBJ1-1; d_gene: TRBD1; v_gene: TRBV20-1; CDR3aa: CSAPTGTANTEAFF